Listed below are T cell receptor beta chains from one sample, sequenced in a study of blood T cell repertoires in COVID-19. Measured with immunoSEQ multiplex PCR; TCRdb has only the in-frame clones, and not every one. The table has 200,000 to 250,000 clones, 75% to 85% seen once. Sequences were obtained from peripheral blood. The receptors stem from a human donor in a cohort sampled during active COVID-19. The CDR3 runs from the conserved cysteine through the conserved F or W. The order of the fields is clone size, J gene, V gene, D gene, CDR3 DNA, CDR3 protein. A D gene is named only where the DNA matches it firmly. Part of the rows lack a size; the others show once, few, many or a class for expanded clones.

. | TRBJ1-5 | TRBV4-1 | . | TGCGCCAGCAGCCAAGCTCCCGCAGGGGGCAATCAGCCCCAGCATTTT | CASSQAPAGGNQPQHF
. | TRBJ2-5 | TRBV9 | . | TGTGCCAGCAGCCTGGGGGACACCGAAGAGACCCAGTACTTC | CASSLGDTEETQYF
. | TRBJ1-4 | TRBV29-1 | . | TGCAGCGTTGGCAGTAATGAAAAACTGTTTTTT | CSVGSNEKLFF
. | TRBJ1-1 | TRBV18 | . | TGTGCCAGCTCACCAGAGGGCGACAGGGAAGCTTTCTTT | CASSPEGDREAFF
. | TRBJ1-4 | TRBV2 | . | TGTGCCAGCAGCGCCGACAGAGCAAATGAAAAACTGTTTTTT | CASSADRANEKLFF
. | TRBJ2-4 | TRBV6-2/TRBV6-3 | . | TGTGCCAGCAGTTTTCCTACAGGGCTCTATGCCAAAAACATTCAGTACTTC | CASSFPTGLYAKNIQYF
few | TRBJ1-6 | TRBV6-5 | . | TGTGCCAGCAGCCAGGACAGCTCCTATAATTCACCCCTCCACTTT | CASSQDSSYNSPLHF
. | TRBJ2-6 | TRBV4-1 | . | TGCGCCAGCAGCCGGGGGGCTGGGGCCAACGTCCTGACTTTC | CASSRGAGANVLTF
. | TRBJ2-2 | TRBV7-9 | . | TGTGCCAGCAGCTTAAGGCAGGGAAACACCGGGGAGCTGTTTTTT | CASSLRQGNTGELFF
. | TRBJ2-7 | TRBV7-9 | . | TGTGCCAGCAGCTTAGAGGGGGTCGGAGCCTACGAGCAGTACTTC | CASSLEGVGAYEQYF
. | TRBJ1-5 | TRBV2 | TRBD1 | TGTGCCAGCAGTGTAGGCCAGGGGGTAGGTCAGCCCCAGCATTTT | CASSVGQGVGQPQHF
. | TRBJ1-2 | TRBV6-6 | . | TGTGCCAGCAGTTACTACCCAGGGGTATTATCTGGCTACACCTTC | CASSYYPGVLSGYTF
. | TRBJ2-3 | TRBV12-3/TRBV12-4 | . | TGTGCCAGCAGTTTGACAGGCGCAGATACGCAGTATTTT | CASSLTGADTQYF
. | TRBJ1-3 | TRBV3-1/TRBV3-2 | TRBD1 | TGTGCCAGCAGCCAAGGGACAGGGACTGGAAACACCATATATTTT | CASSQGTGTGNTIYF
. | TRBJ2-3 | TRBV11-2 | . | TGTGCCAGCAGCTTAGCGTCTATCACAGATACGCAGTATTTT | CASSLASITDTQYF
. | TRBJ2-3 | TRBV9 | TRBD2 | TGTGCCAGCAGCGTAGTGGGTAGCGGGGGGTACACAGATACGCAGTATTTT | CASSVVGSGGYTDTQYF
. | TRBJ2-1 | TRBV28 | TRBD2 | TGTGCCAGCAGGACCAGCGGGAGCTCCTACAATGAGCAGTTCTTC | CASRTSGSSYNEQFF
. | TRBJ1-1 | TRBV28 | . | TGTGCCAGCAGCCCGGACTCGTTTTCTGAAGCTTTCTTT | CASSPDSFSEAFF
. | TRBJ2-7 | TRBV18 | TRBD2 | TGTGCCAGCTCACCCCGGGGGAGCGGGACCCGCCCAACCTACGAGCAGTACTTC | CASSPRGSGTRPTYEQYF
. | TRBJ1-2 | TRBV27 | . | TGTGCCAGCAGTTCGTTGGCAGGGCGGGGGGGTGGCTACACCTTC | CASSSLAGRGGGYTF
. | TRBJ1-3 | TRBV15 | . | TGTGCCACCAGCAGAGGGGAGTGGCCTTCCTCTGGAAACACCATATATTTT | CATSRGEWPSSGNTIYF
. | TRBJ1-5 | TRBV7-9 | TRBD1 | TGTGCCAGCAGCAAAGACAGGGGGCGAATTCAGCCCCAGCATTTT | CASSKDRGRIQPQHF
. | TRBJ2-7 | TRBV19 | . | TGTGCCAGTAGTATAGGGTTAGCCTACGAGCAGTACTTC | CASSIGLAYEQYF
. | TRBJ1-1 | TRBV7-2 | . | TGTGCCAGCAGCTTATCCTCCGACAGGAGAACTTTCTTT | CASSLSSDRRTFF
. | TRBJ1-1 | TRBV5-1 | TRBD1 | TGCGCCAGCAGCCGAGGACAGGACACTGAAGCTTTCTTT | CASSRGQDTEAFF
. | TRBJ1-2 | TRBV19 | . | TGTGCCAGTATAGGAGACAGCTATGGCTACACCTTC | CASIGDSYGYTF
once | TRBJ1-1 | TRBV5-1 | . | TGCGCCAGCAGCTGGGGGCAGGGGAACACTGAAGCTTTCTTT | CASSWGQGNTEAFF
many | TRBJ1-6 | TRBV27 | . | TGTGCCAGCAGGCCGAGGACAGATTATTATAATTCACCCCTCCACTTT | CASRPRTDYYNSPLHF
few | TRBJ1-1 | TRBV7-2 | . | TGTGCCAGCAGCTTATTTCCAGGGGATAACACTGAAGCTTTCTTT | CASSLFPGDNTEAFF
. | TRBJ1-2 | TRBV25-1 | . | TGTGCCAGCAGTGATGCAGGGGTATGGTCCGGCTACACCTTC | CASSDAGVWSGYTF
once | TRBJ2-7 | TRBV28 | TRBD1 | TGTGCCAGCAGGGGACAGAGCCGCTACGAGCAGTACTTC | CASRGQSRYEQYF
. | TRBJ2-5 | TRBV28 | TRBD1 | TGTGCCAGCCGAAACGCCCACAGGGGTAAGAGGGAGACCCAGTACTTC | CASRNAHRGKRETQYF
. | TRBJ1-3 | TRBV2 | . | TGTGCCAGCAACTTCTATTCTGGAAACACCATATATTTT | CASNFYSGNTIYF
. | TRBJ2-2 | TRBV5-1 | . | TGCGCCAGCAGCTTGGGCGGGGGCCGGGGCACCGGGGAGCTGTTTTTT | CASSLGGGRGTGELFF
once | TRBJ1-1 | TRBV19 | . | TGTGCCAGTAGTACCCAGGCGAACACTGAAGCTTTCTTT | CASSTQANTEAFF
. | TRBJ1-6 | TRBV1 | . | TGCACCAGCAGCGAATACCCAACGGGGAGCTCCTATAATTCACCCCTCCACTTT | CTSSEYPTGSSYNSPLHF
. | TRBJ2-6 | TRBV5-1 | TRBD2 | TGCGCCAGCAGCTTGGAGGGAGGGTACGGGGCCAACGTCCTGACTTTC | CASSLEGGYGANVLTF
. | TRBJ1-2 | TRBV7-9 | . | TGTGCCAGCAGCTCCGAAGGACAGCTATTCTACACTTTC | CASSSEGQLFYTF
few | TRBJ1-1 | TRBV7-9 | TRBD1 | TGTGCCAGCAACTTAGGTGACAGGGAGAACACTGAAGCTTTCTTT | CASNLGDRENTEAFF
once | TRBJ2-3 | TRBV10-3 | TRBD2 | TGTGCCATCAGTCGACCCGGGGGGGGGTGGACCACAGATACGCAGTATTTT | CAISRPGGGWTTDTQYF
many | TRBJ2-7 | TRBV19 | . | TGTGCCAGTAGTTTCTCAGTGACAGGTGAATGGGAGCAGTACTTC | CASSFSVTGEWEQYF
. | TRBJ2-2 | TRBV18 | TRBD1 | TGTGCCAGCTCACCTACAGGGGTTACTAACACCGGGGAGCTGTTTTTT | CASSPTGVTNTGELFF
. | TRBJ2-1 | TRBV29-1 | . | TGCAGGGTCTACCCTCCCTACAATGAGCAGTTCTTC | CRVYPPYNEQFF
. | TRBJ2-5 | TRBV2 | TRBD1 | TGTGCCAGCAGTGAACCAGGGGGTAATATAGGGGAGACCCAGTACTTC | CASSEPGGNIGETQYF
few | TRBJ1-1 | TRBV18 | . | TGTGCCAGCTCACCACGTGAGGGCGGTGAAGCTTTCTTT | CASSPREGGEAFF
. | TRBJ1-1 | TRBV5-4 | . | TGTGCCAGCAGCCTCGACAGATCTGAAGCTTTCTTT | CASSLDRSEAFF
. | TRBJ2-2 | TRBV7-8 | TRBD1 | TGTGCCAGCAGCCCGAGGACAGGGGGCACCGGGGAGCTGTTTTTT | CASSPRTGGTGELFF
. | TRBJ2-7 | TRBV28 | . | TGTGCCAGCAGCCCCTTAGGGGACTTGAGTACCTACGAGCAGTACTTC | CASSPLGDLSTYEQYF
. | TRBJ2-3 | TRBV20-1 | TRBD2 | TGCAGTGCTAGTCCAGCTAGCGGGAGTATCGGAGTTTGGACAGATACGCAGTATTTT | CSASPASGSIGVWTDTQYF
. | TRBJ1-6 | TRBV5-1 | . | TGCGCCAGCAGCTTGGACAGGGTGTCACCCCTCCACTTT | CASSLDRVSPLHF
. | TRBJ1-2 | TRBV19 | TRBD1 | TGTGCCAGTAGTATGAGCCGCAGGGGGCGAAGTGGCTACACCTTC | CASSMSRRGRSGYTF
many | TRBJ2-3 | TRBV13 | TRBD1 | TGTGCCAGCAGCTCTAAGACCGGGACAGGCGGCACAGATACGCAGTATTTT | CASSSKTGTGGTDTQYF
. | TRBJ2-1 | TRBV19 | TRBD1 | TGTGCCAGTAGTAAACAGGGGGTTGAGTATGAGCAGTTCTTC | CASSKQGVEYEQFF